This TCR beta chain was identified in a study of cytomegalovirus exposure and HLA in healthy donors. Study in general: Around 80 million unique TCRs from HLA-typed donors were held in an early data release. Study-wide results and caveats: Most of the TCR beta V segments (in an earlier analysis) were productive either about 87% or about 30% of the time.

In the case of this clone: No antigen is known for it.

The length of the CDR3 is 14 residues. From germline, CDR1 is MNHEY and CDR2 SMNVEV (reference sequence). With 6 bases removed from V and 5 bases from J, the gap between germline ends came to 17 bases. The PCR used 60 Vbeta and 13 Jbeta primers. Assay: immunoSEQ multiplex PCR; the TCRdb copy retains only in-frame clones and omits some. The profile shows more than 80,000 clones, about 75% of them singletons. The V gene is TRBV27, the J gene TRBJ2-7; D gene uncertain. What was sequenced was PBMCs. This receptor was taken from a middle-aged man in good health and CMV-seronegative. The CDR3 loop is CASSTNGGIHEQYF. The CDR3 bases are TGTGCCAGCAGCACCAATGGCGGTATCCACGAGCAGTACTTC.